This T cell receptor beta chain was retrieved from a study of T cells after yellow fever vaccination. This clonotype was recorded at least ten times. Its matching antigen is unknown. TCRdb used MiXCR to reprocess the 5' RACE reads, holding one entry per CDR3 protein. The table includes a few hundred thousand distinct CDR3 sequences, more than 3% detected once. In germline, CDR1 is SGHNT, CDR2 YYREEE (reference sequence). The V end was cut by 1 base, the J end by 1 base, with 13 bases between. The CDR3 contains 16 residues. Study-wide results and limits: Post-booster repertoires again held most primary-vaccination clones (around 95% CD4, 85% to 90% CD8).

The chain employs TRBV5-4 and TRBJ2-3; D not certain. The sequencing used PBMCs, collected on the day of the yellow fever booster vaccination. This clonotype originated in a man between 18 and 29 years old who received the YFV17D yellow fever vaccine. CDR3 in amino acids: CASSLLLSSGTDTQYF. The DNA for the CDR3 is TGTGCCAGCAGCTTGTTACTATCCAGCGGCACAGATACGCAGTATTTT.